This entry concerns a single T cell receptor beta chain. The sample is drawn from a study of T cell changes during pregnancy in multiple sclerosis. Germline loops: CDR1 LGHNT, CDR2 FRNRAP. Trimming took 4 bases from V and 0 from J, leaving 22 bases between them. CDR3 size: 19 residues. TCRdb keeps only in-frame clones here, not all; method: immunoSEQ multiplex PCR. The sample includes tens of thousands of clones, about 90% of them seen just once. This chain joins TRBV12-5 and TRBJ2-1; TRBD2 is a possible D gene (7 bases). Sequenced here: CD4+ T cells from peripheral blood mononuclear cells, sampled in the third trimester of pregnancy. The TCR was taken from a female donor in good health, enrolled as a control in a pregnancy study. CDR3 DNA sequence: TGTGCTAGTGGTTCCTTCCTTGGCGGGGGCCGGAGCTCCTACAATGAGCAGTTCTTC. It yields the protein CASGSFLGGGRSSYNEQFF.